The 6 T cell receptor beta chains given below trace back to one sample, sequenced in a study of blood T cell repertoires in COVID-19. This table comes from immunoSEQ multiplex PCR, and its TCRdb copy is limited to in-frame clones, with some not included. The sample has more than 95,000 clones; roughly 90% are singletons. Sequenced input: peripheral blood. The receptors derive from an older woman with acute or convalescent COVID-19.

The CDR3 reads CAISDSQGGDEQFF. The CDR3 DNA reads TGTGCCATCAGTGACTCACAGGGGGGGGATGAGCAGTTCTTC. V gene TRBV10-3 combines with J gene TRBJ2-1, with a tentative D call TRBD1 (8 bases). This CDR3 is 14 amino acids long. Germline V lookup: CDR1 ENHRY, CDR2 SYGVKD. The V and J ends lost 3 bases and 8 bases respectively, with 14 bases between them.

This chain links TRBV2 with TRBJ2-7; perhaps TRBD2 as D (5 bases). V gave up 8 bases and J gave up 1 base, with 18 bases separating them. This CDR3 is built from 15 residues. CDR1 is SNHLY, CDR2 FYNNEI, per germline. For the CDR3, the DNA is TGTGCCAGCTTTCCGGAGCGGACCCCTTCCTACGAGCAGTACTTC. Translation gives CASFPERTPSYEQYF.

This clone appeared a single time. The gene calls are TRBV19 and TRBJ1-3; D not resolved. The CDR3 runs 13 residues. Trimming stripped 5 bases from V and 7 bases from J, with 12 bases between. Germline loops: CDR1 LNHDA, CDR2 SQIVND (reference sequence). CDR3 in DNA: TGTGCCAGTAGTGAATTTTTCGGGAACACCATATATTTT. This codes for CASSEFFGNTIYF.

V is TRBV5-6 and J is TRBJ2-5; TRBD1 agrees at 9 bases. The CDR3 has 14 residues. Germline CDR1 and CDR2: SGHDT and YYEEEE. V dropped 6 bases and J dropped 7; count of bases not matched to a gene: 10. CDR3 bases: TGTGCCAGCACTTACAGGGGGCGTCGGGGGACCCAGTACTTC. This translates into CASTYRGRRGTQYF.

The chain combines TRBV7-2 with TRBJ2-1; TRBD2 is a possible D gene (5 bases). V lost 5 bases to trimming and J lost 7 bases, with 15 bases between them. Germline V lookup: CDR1 SGHTA, CDR2 FQGNSA. This CDR3 region has 14 residues. The CDR3 DNA sequence: TGTGCCAGCAGCCTGGGAGAAATCGGAAATGAGCAGTTCTTC. Its protein is CASSLGEIGNEQFF.

This clone was counted between two and nine times. The chain couples TRBV28 to TRBJ1-2, with 8 positions matching TRBD1. The CDR3 sequence is 12 residues long. Trimming cost V 6 bases and J 6 bases; bases outside gene matches: 3. Germline-derived CDR1 and CDR2 are MDHEN and SYDVKM. As DNA, the CDR3 is TGTGCCAGCAGCACAGGGGGGCATGGCTACACCTTC. Protein: CASSTGGHGYTF.